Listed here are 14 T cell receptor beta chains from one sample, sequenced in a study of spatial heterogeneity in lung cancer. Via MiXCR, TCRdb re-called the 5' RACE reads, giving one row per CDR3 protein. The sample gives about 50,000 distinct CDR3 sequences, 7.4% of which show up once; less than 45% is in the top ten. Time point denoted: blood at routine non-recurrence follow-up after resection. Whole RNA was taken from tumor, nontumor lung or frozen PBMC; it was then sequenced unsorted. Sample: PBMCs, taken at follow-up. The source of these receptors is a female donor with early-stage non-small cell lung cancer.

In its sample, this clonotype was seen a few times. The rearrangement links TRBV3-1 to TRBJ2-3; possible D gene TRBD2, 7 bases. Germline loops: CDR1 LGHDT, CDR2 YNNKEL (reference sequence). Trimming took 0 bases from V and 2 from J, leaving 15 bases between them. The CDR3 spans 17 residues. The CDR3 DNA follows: TGTGCCAGCAGCCAAGATCCGGGGGGCCCGTACACAGATACGCAGTATTTT. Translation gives CASSQDPGGPYTDTQYF.

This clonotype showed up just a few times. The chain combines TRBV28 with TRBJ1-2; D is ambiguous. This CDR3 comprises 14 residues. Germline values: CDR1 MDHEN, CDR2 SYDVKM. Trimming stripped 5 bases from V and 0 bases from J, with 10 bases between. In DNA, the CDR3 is TGTGCCAGCAGTCTTTTGGTGGCTAACTATGGCTACACCTTC. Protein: CASSLLVANYGYTF.

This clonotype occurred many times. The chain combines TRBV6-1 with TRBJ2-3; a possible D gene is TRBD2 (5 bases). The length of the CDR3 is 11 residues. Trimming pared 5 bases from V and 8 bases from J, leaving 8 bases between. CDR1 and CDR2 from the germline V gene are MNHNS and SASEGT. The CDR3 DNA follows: TGTGCCAGCAGTTGGACTTCTACGCAGTATTTT. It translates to CASSWTSTQYF.

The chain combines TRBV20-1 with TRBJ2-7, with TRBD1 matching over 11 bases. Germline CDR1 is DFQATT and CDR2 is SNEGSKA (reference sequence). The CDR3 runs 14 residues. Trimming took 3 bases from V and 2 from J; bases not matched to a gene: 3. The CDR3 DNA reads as TGCAGTGCTAGGGGGACAGGGGGACCCTACGAGCAGTACTTC. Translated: CSARGTGGPYEQYF.

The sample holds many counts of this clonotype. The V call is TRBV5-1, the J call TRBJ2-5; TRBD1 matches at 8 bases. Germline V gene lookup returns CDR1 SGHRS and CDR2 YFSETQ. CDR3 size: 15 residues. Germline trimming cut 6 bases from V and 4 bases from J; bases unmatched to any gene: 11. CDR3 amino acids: CASTDQGARVETQYF. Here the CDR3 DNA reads TGCGCCAGCACCGACCAGGGGGCGCGTGTAGAGACCCAGTACTTC.

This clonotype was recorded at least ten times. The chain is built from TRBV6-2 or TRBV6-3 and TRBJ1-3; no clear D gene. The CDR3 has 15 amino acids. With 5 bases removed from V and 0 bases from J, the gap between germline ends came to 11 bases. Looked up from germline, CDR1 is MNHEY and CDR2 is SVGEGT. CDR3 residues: CASSKAAHSGNTIYF. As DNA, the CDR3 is TGTGCCAGCAGTAAAGCGGCTCACTCTGGAAACACCATATATTTT.

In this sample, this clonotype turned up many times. Written as DNA, the CDR3 is TGTGCCAGCAGCCTACCCGGTACCGCCGGGGAGCTGTTTTTT. Protein: CASSLPGTAGELFF. This chain joins TRBV7-9 and TRBJ2-2; D unclear. Germline-derived CDR1 and CDR2 are SEHNR and FQNEAQ (reference sequence). Deletions cut 5 bases from V and 6 bases from J, with 13 bases between. The CDR3 consists of 14 residues.

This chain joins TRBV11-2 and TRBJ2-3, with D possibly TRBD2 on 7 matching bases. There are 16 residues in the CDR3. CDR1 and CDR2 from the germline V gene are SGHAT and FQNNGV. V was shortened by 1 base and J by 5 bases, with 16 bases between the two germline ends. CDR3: CASSLVAGGLQDTQYF. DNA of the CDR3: TGTGCCAGCAGCTTAGTAGCCGGGGGGCTCCAAGATACGCAGTATTTT.

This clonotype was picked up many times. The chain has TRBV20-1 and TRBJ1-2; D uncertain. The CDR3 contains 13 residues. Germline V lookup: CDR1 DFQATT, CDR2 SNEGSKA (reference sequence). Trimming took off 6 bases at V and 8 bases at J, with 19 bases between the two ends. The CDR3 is CSAHLRWPGGYTF. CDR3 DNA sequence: TGCAGTGCCCACCTTAGGTGGCCGGGAGGCTACACCTTC.

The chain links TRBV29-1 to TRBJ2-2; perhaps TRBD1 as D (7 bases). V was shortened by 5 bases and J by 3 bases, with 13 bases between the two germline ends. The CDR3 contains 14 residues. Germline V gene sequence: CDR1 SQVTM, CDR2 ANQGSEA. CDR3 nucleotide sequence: TGCAGCGTTCGCAGGGGGGCAGACACCGGGGAGCTGTTTTTT. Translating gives CSVRRGADTGELFF.

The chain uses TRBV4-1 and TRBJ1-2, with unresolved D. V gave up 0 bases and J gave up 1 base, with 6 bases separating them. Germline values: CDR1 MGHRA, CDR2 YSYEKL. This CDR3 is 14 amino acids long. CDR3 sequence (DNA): TGCGCCAGCAGCCAAGATGGCGATAACTATGGCTACACCTTC. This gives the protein CASSQDGDNYGYTF.

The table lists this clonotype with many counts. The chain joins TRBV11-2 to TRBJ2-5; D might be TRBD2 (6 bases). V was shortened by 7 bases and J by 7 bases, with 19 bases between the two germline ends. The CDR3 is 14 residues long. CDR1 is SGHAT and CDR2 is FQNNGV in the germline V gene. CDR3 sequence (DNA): TGTGCCAGCACCCCCGGAGGGGTAGAAGGGACCCAGTACTTC. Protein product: CASTPGGVEGTQYF. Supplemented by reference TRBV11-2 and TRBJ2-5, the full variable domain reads EAGVAQSPRYKIIEKRQSVAFWCNPISGHATLYWYQQILGQGPKLLIQFQNNGVVDDSQLPKDRFSAERLKGVDSTLKIQPAKLEDSAVYLCASTPGGVEGTQYFGPGTRLLVL.

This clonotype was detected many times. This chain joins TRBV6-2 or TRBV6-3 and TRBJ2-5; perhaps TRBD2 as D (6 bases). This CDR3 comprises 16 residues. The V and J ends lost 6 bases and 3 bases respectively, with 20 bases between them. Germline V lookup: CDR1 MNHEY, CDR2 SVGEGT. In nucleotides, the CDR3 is TGTGCCAGCAGCCTACCGGACTACGATTGGGAAGAGACCCAGTACTTC. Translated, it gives CASSLPDYDWEETQYF.

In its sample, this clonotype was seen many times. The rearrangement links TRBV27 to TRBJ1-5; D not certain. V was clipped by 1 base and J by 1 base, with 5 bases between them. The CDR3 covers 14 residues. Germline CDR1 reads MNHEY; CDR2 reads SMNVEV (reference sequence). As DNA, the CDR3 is TGTGCCAGCAGTTTATACAAGAGCAATCAGCCCCAGCATTTT. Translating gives CASSLYKSNQPQHF.